These 18 T cell receptor beta chains originate from one sample sequenced in a study of shared clonotypes between healthy human individuals. Sequencing was performed with immunoSEQ multiplex PCR; in TCRdb, only in-frame clones are kept and a portion is missing. The data contain roughly 1,000,000 clones, around 78% of them seen just once; the ten biggest clones take up 0.55% to 0.7%. The specimen sequenced was memory CD4+ T cells from PBMCs. The subset denotes: CD45RA-negative fraction. The source is a man between 18 and 35 years old in good health. Some clones in this sample may be carry-over from other donors' samples.

V and J are TRBV7-9 and TRBJ2-5; perhaps D is TRBD1 or TRBD2 (6 bases each). Trimming took 5 bases from V and 2 from J, leaving 18 bases between them. Germline V gene data show CDR1 as SEHNR and CDR2 as FQNEAQ (reference sequence). This CDR3 comprises 16 residues. This chain's CDR3 is CASSPEGGLIQETQYF. CDR3 nucleotides: TGTGCCAGCAGCCCGGAGGGGGGCCTAATTCAAGAGACCCAGTACTTC.

V and J are TRBV25-1 and TRBJ1-5; 7 nucleotides line up with TRBD1. This CDR3 is built from 12 residues. CDR1 MGHDK and CDR2 SYGVNS come from the germline V gene. V lost 8 bases, J lost 3 bases, and 1 base stayed unmatched. The CDR3 nucleotides are TGTGCCAGCGGGACAGCCAATCAGCCCCAGCATTTT. It specifies CASGTANQPQHF.

In this sample, this clone turned up many times. V gene TRBV9 combines with J gene TRBJ1-5; a weak D match, TRBD1 (6 bases). Germline V CDR1 and CDR2: SGDLS, YYNGEE. The CDR3 covers 15 residues. Deletions cut 0 bases from V and 5 bases from J, with 12 bases between. Here the CDR3 DNA reads TGTGCCAGCAGCGTAGCTGGGGACACTTATCAGCCCCAGCATTTT. This gives the protein CASSVAGDTYQPQHF.

This chain joins TRBV30 and TRBJ1-6; D remains unclear. Germline values: CDR1 GTSNPN, CDR2 SVGIG (reference sequence). This CDR3 is 13 amino acids long. V dropped 4 bases and J dropped 7 bases, with 11 bases sitting between them. The CDR3 bases are TGTGCCTGGACCCCGGGTTACAATTCACCCCTCCACTTT. This sequence encodes CAWTPGYNSPLHF.

The chain uses TRBV7-2 and TRBJ1-3; D remains ambiguous. This CDR3 comprises 16 residues. Germline values: CDR1 SGHTA, CDR2 FQGNSA. V was shortened by 0 bases and J by 2 bases, with 11 bases between the two germline ends. Written as DNA, the CDR3 is TGTGCCAGCAGCTTAGCGCCGGGTCAGGCTGGAAACACCATATATTTT. Its protein is CASSLAPGQAGNTIYF.

This rearrangement joins TRBV6-1 to TRBJ1-1, with 7 bases fitting TRBD1. V was pared by 5 bases and J by 4 bases, with 7 bases of the junction left unmatched. Germline CDR1 and CDR2: MNHNS and SASEGT. The CDR3 runs 14 residues. CDR3 loop: CASSSTGLGTEAFF. CDR3 sequence (DNA): TGTGCCAGCAGTTCGACAGGGCTTGGCACTGAAGCTTTCTTT.

The chain is built from TRBV19 and TRBJ2-7; D uncertain. Trimming stripped 3 bases from V and 0 bases from J, with 12 bases between. This CDR3 is built from 15 residues. Germline values: CDR1 LNHDA, CDR2 SQIVND (reference sequence). CDR3 residues: CASSIGATSSYEQYF. As DNA, the CDR3 is TGTGCCAGTAGTATCGGCGCGACTTCCTCCTACGAGCAGTACTTC.

The chain joins TRBV7-2 to TRBJ2-3; 10 nucleotides agree with TRBD1. The CDR3 has 15 amino acids. Looked up from germline, CDR1 is SGHTA and CDR2 is FQGNSA. The J segment lost 4 bases and the V segment lost 5 bases, leaving 6 bases of the junction unmatched. CDR3 region: CASSMGQGWADTQYF. The CDR3 DNA reads as TGTGCCAGCAGCATGGGACAGGGGTGGGCAGATACGCAGTATTTT.

This clone has a handful of counts. Written as DNA, the CDR3 is TGTGCCAGCAGCTTTTACAATCAGCCCCAGCATTTT. As protein: CASSFYNQPQHF. The chain couples TRBV5-8 to TRBJ1-5; no clear D. CDR1 and CDR2 from the germline V gene are SGHTS and YDEGEE. CDR3 size: 12 residues. Trimming took 2 bases from V and 3 from J, leaving 3 bases between them.

The V call is TRBV14, the J call TRBJ2-2, with D possibly matching TRBD1 (6 bases). The CDR3 runs 16 residues. Trimming took 0 bases from V and 3 from J, leaving 11 bases between them. Germline V gives CDR1 SGHDN, CDR2 FVKESK. The CDR3 DNA reads TGTGCCAGCAGCCAAGATGTGGGGACACACACCGGGGAGCTGTTTTTT. Its protein is CASSQDVGTHTGELFF.

This chain links TRBV7-2 with TRBJ2-7; 10 nucleotides line up with TRBD1. Trimming at V came to 5 bases and at J to 4 bases, leaving 8 bases not matched to a gene. The CDR3 has 15 amino acids. The V gene's germline CDR1 is SGHTA and CDR2 FQGNSA. CDR3 sequence: CASSVTGTGVYEQYF. The CDR3 DNA follows: TGTGCCAGCAGCGTAACCGGGACAGGGGTGTACGAGCAGTACTTC.

The rearrangement joins TRBV6-1 to TRBJ1-2; the D is unclear. The CDR3 is 11 amino acids. Trimming removed 6 bases at V and 8 bases at J, with 10 bases between. The germline CDR1 and CDR2 sequences are MNHNS and SASEGT. In nucleotides, the CDR3 is TGTGCCAGCAGGTCTGAGTCAGGCTACACCTTC. It translates to CASRSESGYTF.

V gene TRBV2 combines with J gene TRBJ2-5, with a possible D match to TRBD1 (7 bases). Germline loops: CDR1 SNHLY, CDR2 FYNNEI. The CDR3 runs 11 residues. The V gene lost 7 bases and the J gene lost 5 bases, with 8 bases spanning the gap. The CDR3 nucleotides read TGTGCCAGCACAGGGGGGGAGACCCAGTACTTC. It yields the protein CASTGGETQYF.

This clone was found a few times. The chain is built from TRBV7-9 and TRBJ2-3, with 7 bases fitting TRBD1. The germline gives CDR1 SEHNR, CDR2 FQNEAQ (reference sequence). Losses at the gene ends were 6 bases for V and 1 base for J; bases not matched to a gene: 10. CDR3 size: 16 residues. CDR3 in amino acids: CASSNRQGGGTDTQYF. In DNA, the CDR3 is TGTGCCAGCAGTAACCGACAGGGCGGTGGCACAGATACGCAGTATTTT.

The gene calls are TRBV5-4 and TRBJ2-1; TRBD2 agrees at 10 bases. The CDR3 consists of 15 residues. J lost 6 bases, V lost 5 bases, and 8 bases had no gene match. Germline lookup yields CDR1 SGHNT and CDR2 YYREEE (reference sequence). The CDR3 DNA sequence: TGTGCCAGCAGTTCGAAAATAGCGGGAGGCAATGAGCAGTTCTTC. Its translation is CASSSKIAGGNEQFF.

The genes are TRBV11-3 and TRBJ2-7; D call uncertain. The CDR3 covers 13 residues. Germline CDR1 is SGHNT and CDR2 is YENEEA. Trimming stripped 3 bases from V and 7 bases from J, with 13 bases between. The CDR3 loop reads CASSFSSSLEQYF. The CDR3 nucleotides are TGTGCCAGCAGCTTCAGCTCCAGCTTGGAGCAGTACTTC.

This clone was seen a handful of times. CDR3 region: CASSVGQLNEKLFF. CDR3 in DNA: TGTGCCAGCAGTGTCGGGCAGCTGAATGAAAAACTGTTTTTT. V and J are TRBV7-2 and TRBJ1-4; no definite D call. The CDR3 spans 14 residues. CDR1 is SGHTA and CDR2 is FQGNSA in the germline V gene. Deletions cut 6 bases from V and 5 bases from J, with 13 bases between. The full variable domain, with the rest looked up from reference TRBV7-2 and TRBJ1-4, is GAGVSQSPSNKVTEKGKDVELRCDPISGHTALYWYRQSLGQGLEFLIYFQGNSAPDKSGLPSDRFSAERTGGSVSTLTIQRTQQEDSAVYLCASSVGQLNEKLFFGSGTQLSVL.

The rearrangement joins TRBV6-6 to TRBJ1-2; no firm D call. The CDR3 has 13 residues. V shed 2 bases and J shed 2 bases, with 6 bases lying between them. Per the germline V gene, CDR1 is MNHNY and CDR2 is SVGAGI (reference sequence). The DNA of the CDR3 is TGTGCCAGCAGTTACCGGGAAAACTATGGCTACACCTTC. Its protein is CASSYRENYGYTF.